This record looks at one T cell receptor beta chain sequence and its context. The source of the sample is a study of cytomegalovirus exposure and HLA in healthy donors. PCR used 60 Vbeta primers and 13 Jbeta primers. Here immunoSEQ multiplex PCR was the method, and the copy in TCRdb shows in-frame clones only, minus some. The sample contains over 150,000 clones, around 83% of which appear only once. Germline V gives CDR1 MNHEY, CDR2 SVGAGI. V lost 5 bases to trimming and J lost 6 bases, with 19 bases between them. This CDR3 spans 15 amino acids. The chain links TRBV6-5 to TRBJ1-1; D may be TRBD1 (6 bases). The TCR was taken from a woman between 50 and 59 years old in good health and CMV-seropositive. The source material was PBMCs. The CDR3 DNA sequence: TGTGCCAGCAGTAAGCTACAGGGTCCTTCCCCTGAAGCTTTCTTT. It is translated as CASSKLQGPSPEAFF.